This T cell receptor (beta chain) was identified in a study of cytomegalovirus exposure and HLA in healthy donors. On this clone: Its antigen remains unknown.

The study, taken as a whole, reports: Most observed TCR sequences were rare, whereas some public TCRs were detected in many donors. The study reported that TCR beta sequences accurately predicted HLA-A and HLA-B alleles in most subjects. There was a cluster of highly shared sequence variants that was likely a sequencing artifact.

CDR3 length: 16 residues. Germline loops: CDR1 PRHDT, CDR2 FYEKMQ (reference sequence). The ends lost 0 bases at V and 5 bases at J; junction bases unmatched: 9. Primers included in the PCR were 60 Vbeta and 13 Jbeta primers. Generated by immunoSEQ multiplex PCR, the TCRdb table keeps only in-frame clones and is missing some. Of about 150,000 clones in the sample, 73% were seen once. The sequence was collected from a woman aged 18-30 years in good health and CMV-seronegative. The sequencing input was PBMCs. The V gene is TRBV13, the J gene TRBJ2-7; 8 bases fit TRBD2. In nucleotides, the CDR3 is TGTGCCAGCAGCTTAGGCCTACCCGGGACTAGTGACGAGCAGTACGTC. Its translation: CASSLGLPGTSDEQYV.